This TCR beta chain was identified during a study of T cell responses to AZD1222 COVID-19 vaccine. About this clone: Antigen specificity is unknown.

Data came from immunoSEQ multiplex PCR; TCRdb stores just in-frame clones and leaves some out. The sample consists of roughly 140,000 clones, approximately 90% of them appearing once. The CDR3 has 15 amino acids. V lost 3 bases, J lost 1 base, and 10 bases lay in between. CDR1 and CDR2 from the germline V gene are MGHRA and YSYEKL. General study results and limits: With two AZD1222 doses given, Spike-specific TCR breadth and depth both rose.

The material was peripheral blood, obtained on day 0 of AZD1222 vaccination. The chain joins TRBV4-1 to TRBJ2-1; maybe TRBD2 (6 bases). The receptor comes from an adult in good health. For the CDR3, the DNA is TGCGCCAGCAGCCAGTGGGGGGAATCCTACAATGAGCAGTTCTTC. This codes for CASSQWGESYNEQFF.